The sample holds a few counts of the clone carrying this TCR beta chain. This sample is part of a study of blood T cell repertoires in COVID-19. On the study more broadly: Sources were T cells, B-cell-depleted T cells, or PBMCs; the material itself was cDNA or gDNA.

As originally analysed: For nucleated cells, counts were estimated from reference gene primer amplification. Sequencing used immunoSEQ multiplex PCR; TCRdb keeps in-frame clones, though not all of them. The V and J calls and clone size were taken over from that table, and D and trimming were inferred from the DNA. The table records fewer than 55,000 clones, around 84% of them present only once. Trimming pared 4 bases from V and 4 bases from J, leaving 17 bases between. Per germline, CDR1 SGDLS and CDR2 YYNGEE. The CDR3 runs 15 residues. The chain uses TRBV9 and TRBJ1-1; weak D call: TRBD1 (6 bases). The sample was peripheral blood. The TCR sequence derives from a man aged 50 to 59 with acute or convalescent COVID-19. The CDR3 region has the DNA TGTGCCAGCAGCCGTGACCCAGGGGCGAGCACTGAAGCTTTCTTT. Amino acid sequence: CASSRDPGASTEAFF.